A selection of T cell receptor beta chains follows, all from one sample in a study of blood T cell repertoires in COVID-19. Only in-frame clones appear in the TCRdb table, and some are missing; sequencing was by immunoSEQ multiplex PCR. The sample includes around 200,000 clones, around 84% of them seen just once. The sample taken for sequencing was peripheral blood. These receptors came from an older woman with COVID-19, enrolled during active disease. CDR3s include the opening cysteine and the closing phenylalanine or tryptophan. The size entry is marked missing in some rows and otherwise reads once, few, many or a size class.

size: -; J: TRBJ1-1; V: TRBV6-6; CDR3: CASSYPENTEAFF
size: once; J: TRBJ1-6; V: TRBV6-5; CDR3: CASSLQGADSPLHF
size: many; J: TRBJ2-2; V: TRBV5-1; CDR3: CASSLRRAAVRELFF
size: few; J: TRBJ1-1; V: TRBV10-2; CDR3: CASEGQMNTEAFF
size: -; J: TRBJ2-3; V: TRBV7-8; CDR3: CASSFSGKVPDTQYF
size: -; J: TRBJ2-2; V: TRBV10-1; CDR3: CASSELTLGVTGELFF
size: -; J: TRBJ1-5; V: TRBV6-1; CDR3: CASSERAGRGQPQHF
size: once; J: TRBJ2-7; V: TRBV3-1/TRBV3-2; CDR3: CASSPRGQGGHEQYF
size: -; J: TRBJ1-1; V: TRBV30; CDR3: CAWGTGVTEAFF
size: few; J: TRBJ2-1; V: TRBV20-1; CDR3: CSASRSNEQFF
size: once; J: TRBJ1-3; V: TRBV9; CDR3: CASSVANGNTIYF
size: -; J: TRBJ1-3; V: TRBV5-1; CDR3: CASSYEGAGTGNTIYF
size: -; J: TRBJ2-7; V: TRBV7-2; CDR3: CASSLVGTSSGLINNEQYF
size: -; J: TRBJ2-3; V: TRBV6-5; CDR3: CASLGVSTDTQYF
size: -; J: TRBJ2-1; V: TRBV19; CDR3: CASSPSTSGGNYGDYNEQFF
size: -; J: TRBJ1-1; V: TRBV18; CDR3: CASSALGGGNTEAFF
size: -; J: TRBJ1-1; V: TRBV6-5; CDR3: CASSQSDSAEAFF
size: -; J: TRBJ1-1; V: TRBV30; CDR3: CARGQGGRAFF
size: -; J: TRBJ2-7; V: TRBV6-5; CDR3: CASRGLLSSYEQYF
size: -; J: TRBJ2-2; V: TRBV3-1/TRBV3-2; CDR3: CASSPGQVGTGELFF
size: -; J: TRBJ2-3; V: TRBV3-1/TRBV3-2; CDR3: CASSQGKVIPGFGDTQYF
size: -; J: TRBJ1-6; V: TRBV28; CDR3: CASLTRQGGNSPLHF
size: -; J: TRBJ1-2; V: TRBV5-1; CDR3: CASGGSNYGYTF